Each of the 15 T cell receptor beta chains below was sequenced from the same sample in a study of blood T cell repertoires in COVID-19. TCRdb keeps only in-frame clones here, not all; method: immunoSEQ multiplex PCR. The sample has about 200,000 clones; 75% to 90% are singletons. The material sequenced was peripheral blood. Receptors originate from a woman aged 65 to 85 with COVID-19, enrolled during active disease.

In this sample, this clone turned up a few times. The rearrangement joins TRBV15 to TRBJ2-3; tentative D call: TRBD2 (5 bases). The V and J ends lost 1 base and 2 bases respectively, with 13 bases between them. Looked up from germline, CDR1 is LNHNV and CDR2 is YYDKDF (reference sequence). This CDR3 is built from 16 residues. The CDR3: CATSRVTRTFTDTQYF. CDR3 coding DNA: TGTGCCACCAGCAGAGTCACCCGGACTTTCACAGATACGCAGTATTTT. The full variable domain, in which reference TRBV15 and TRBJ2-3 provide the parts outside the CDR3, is DAMVIQNPRYQVTQFGKPVTLSCSQTLNHNVMYWYQQKSSQAPKLLFHYYDKDFNNEADTPDNFQSRRPNTSFCFLDIRSPGLGDTAMYLCATSRVTRTFTDTQYFGPGTRLTVL.

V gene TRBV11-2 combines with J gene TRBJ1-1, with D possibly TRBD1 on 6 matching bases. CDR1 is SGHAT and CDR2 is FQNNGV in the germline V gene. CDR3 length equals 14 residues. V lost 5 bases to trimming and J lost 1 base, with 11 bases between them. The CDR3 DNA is TGTGCCAGCAGCCCAGAAGGGGGGAACACTGAAGCTTTCTTT. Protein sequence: CASSPEGGNTEAFF.

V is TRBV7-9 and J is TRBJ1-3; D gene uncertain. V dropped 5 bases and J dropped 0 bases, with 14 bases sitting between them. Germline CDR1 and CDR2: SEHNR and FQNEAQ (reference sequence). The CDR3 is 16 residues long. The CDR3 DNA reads TGTGCCAGCAGCCTATCTTACGGGTACTCTGGAAACACCATATATTTT. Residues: CASSLSYGYSGNTIYF. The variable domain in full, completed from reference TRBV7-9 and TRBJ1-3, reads DTGVSQNPRHKITKRGQNVTFRCDPISEHNRLYWYRQTLGQGPEFLTYFQNEAQLEKSRLLSDRFSAERPKGSFSTLEIQRTEQGDSAMYLCASSLSYGYSGNTIYFGEGSWLTVV.

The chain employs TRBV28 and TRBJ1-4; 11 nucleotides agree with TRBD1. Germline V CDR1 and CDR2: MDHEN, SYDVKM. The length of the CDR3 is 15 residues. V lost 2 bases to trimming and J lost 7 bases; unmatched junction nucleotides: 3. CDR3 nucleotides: TGTGCCAGCAGTTTAGGGGGACAGGGGGGTGAAAAACTGTTTTTT. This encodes CASSLGGQGGEKLFF. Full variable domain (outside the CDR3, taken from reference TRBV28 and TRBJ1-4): DVKVTQSSRYLVKRTGEKVFLECVQDMDHENMFWYRQDPGLGLRLIYFSYDVKMKEKGDIPEGYSVSREKKERFSLILESASTNQTSMYLCASSLGGQGGEKLFFGSGTQLSVL.

The CDR3 DNA is TGTGCCAGCAGTGAAGCGTCCGGTATTGGACAGGTTGGCTACACCTTC. Its translation: CASSEASGIGQVGYTF. The gene calls are TRBV2 and TRBJ1-2, with 7 bases matching TRBD1. The CDR3 is 16 amino acids. CDR1 and CDR2 from the germline V gene are SNHLY and FYNNEI. The V segment lost 0 bases and the J segment 7 bases; nucleotides outside the gene matches: 11.

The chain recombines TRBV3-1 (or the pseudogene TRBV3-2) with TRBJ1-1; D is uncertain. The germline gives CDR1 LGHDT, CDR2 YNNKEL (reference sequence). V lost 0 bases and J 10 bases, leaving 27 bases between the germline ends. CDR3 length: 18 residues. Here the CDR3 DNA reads TGTGCCAGCAGCCAAGATCAAGCTCCAGGACCGGGAGGTCCCGGAGCTTTCTTT. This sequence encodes CASSQDQAPGPGGPGAFF.

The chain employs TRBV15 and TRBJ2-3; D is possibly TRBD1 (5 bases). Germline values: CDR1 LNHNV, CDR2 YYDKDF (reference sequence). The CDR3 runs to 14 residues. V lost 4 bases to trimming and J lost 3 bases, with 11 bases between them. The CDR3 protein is CATSNQGSTDTQYF. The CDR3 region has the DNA TGTGCCACCAGCAACCAGGGATCGACAGATACGCAGTATTTT.

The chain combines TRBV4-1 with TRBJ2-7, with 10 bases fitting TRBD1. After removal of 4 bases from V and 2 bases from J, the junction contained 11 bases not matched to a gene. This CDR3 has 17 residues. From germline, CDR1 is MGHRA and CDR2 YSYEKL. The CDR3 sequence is CASSLNPRDRGPYEQYF. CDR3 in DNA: TGCGCCAGCAGCCTAAATCCCCGGGACAGGGGCCCCTACGAGCAGTACTTC.

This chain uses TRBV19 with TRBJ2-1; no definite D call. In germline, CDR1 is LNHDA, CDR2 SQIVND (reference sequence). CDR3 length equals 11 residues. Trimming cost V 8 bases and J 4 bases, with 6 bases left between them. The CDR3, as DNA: TGTGCCAGTCGGAGATACAATGAGCAGTTCTTC. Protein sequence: CASRRYNEQFF. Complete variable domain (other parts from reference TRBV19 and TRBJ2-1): DGGITQSPKYLFRKEGQNVTLSCEQNLNHDAMYWYRQDPGQGLRLIYYSQIVNDFQKGDIAEGYSVSREKKESFPLTVTSAQKNPTAFYLCASRRYNEQFFGPGTRLTVL.

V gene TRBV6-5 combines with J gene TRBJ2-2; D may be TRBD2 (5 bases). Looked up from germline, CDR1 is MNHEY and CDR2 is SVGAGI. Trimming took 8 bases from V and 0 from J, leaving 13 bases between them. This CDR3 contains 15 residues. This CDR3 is CASGLAVTNTGELFF. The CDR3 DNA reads TGTGCCAGCGGACTGGCGGTCACGAACACCGGGGAGCTGTTTTTT.

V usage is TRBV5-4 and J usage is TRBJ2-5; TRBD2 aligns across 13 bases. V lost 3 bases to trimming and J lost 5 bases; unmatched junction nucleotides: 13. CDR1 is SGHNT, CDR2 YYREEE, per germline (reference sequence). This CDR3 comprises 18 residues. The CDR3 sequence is CASSSFRTSGSGLETQYF. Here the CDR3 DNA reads TGTGCCAGCAGCTCCTTTCGGACTAGCGGGAGCGGGTTGGAGACCCAGTACTTC. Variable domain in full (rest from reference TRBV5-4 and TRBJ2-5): ETGVTQSPTHLIKTRGQQVTLRCSSQSGHNTVSWYQQALGQGPQFIFQYYREEENGRGNFPPRFSGLQFPNYSSELNVNALELDDSALYLCASSSFRTSGSGLETQYFGPGTRLLVL.

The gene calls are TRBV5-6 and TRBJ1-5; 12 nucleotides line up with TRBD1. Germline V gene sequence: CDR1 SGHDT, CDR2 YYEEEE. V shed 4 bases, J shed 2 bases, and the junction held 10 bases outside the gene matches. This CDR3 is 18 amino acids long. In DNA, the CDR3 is TGTGCCAGCAGCGCCGGGACAGGGGGCCTTAGGGGCAATCAGCCCCAGCATTTT. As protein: CASSAGTGGLRGNQPQHF.

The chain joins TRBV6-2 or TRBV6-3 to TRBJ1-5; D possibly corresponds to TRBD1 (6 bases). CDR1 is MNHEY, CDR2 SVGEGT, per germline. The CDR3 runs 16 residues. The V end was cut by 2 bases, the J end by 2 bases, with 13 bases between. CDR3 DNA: TGTGCCAGCAGTTACGGAGGGGGGGCTGGCAATCAGCCCCAGCATTTT. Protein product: CASSYGGGAGNQPQHF.

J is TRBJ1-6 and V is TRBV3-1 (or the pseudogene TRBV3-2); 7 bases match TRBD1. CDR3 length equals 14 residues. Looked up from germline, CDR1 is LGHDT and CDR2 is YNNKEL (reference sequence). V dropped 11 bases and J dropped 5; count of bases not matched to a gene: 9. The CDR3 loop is CASCRGTDNSPLHF. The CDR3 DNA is TGTGCCTCTTGCAGGGGGACGGATAATTCACCCCTCCACTTT.

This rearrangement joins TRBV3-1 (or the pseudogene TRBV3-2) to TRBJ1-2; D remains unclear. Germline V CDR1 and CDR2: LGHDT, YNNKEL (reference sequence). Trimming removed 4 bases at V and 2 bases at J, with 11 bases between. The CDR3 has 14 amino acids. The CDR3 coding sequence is TGTGCCAGCAGCCTTTCTGCAGGAAACTATGGCTACACCTTC. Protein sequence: CASSLSAGNYGYTF.